The 12 T cell receptor beta chains below were found in one sample sequenced in a study of long-term antiretroviral therapy in people with HIV. They ran version v3.0 of the immunoSEQ assay at survey level. Profiling relied on immunoSEQ multiplex PCR, and the TCRdb table lists in-frame clones only, not all of them. This repertoire shows 25,000 or so clones, about 85% found once; its top ten account for approximately 3.8%. This sample comprised unsorted PBMCs, obtained 1.9 years after starting antiretroviral therapy. These receptors came from a woman in her 30s with HIV.

This rearrangement joins TRBV6-6 to TRBJ2-7, with TRBD1 as a possible D gene (5 bases). Germline assignment: CDR1 MNHNY and CDR2 SVGAGI (reference sequence). Trimming pared 7 bases from V and 4 bases from J, leaving 11 bases between. This CDR3 has 12 residues. The CDR3 sequence: CASKGNQYEQYF. Written as DNA, the CDR3 is TGTGCCAGCAAGGGGAATCAGTACGAGCAGTACTTC.

This clone was seen a handful of times. The chain couples TRBV2 to TRBJ2-2; 8 bases agree with TRBD1. CDR1 SNHLY and CDR2 FYNNEI come from the germline V gene. V was clipped by 1 base and J by 5 bases; unmatched bases: 3. The CDR3 is 15 residues long. Written as DNA, the CDR3 is TGTGCCAGCAGTGAAGGGACAGGGCGGACCGGGGAGCTGTTTTTT. Protein sequence: CASSEGTGRTGELFF.

This chain uses TRBV12-5 with TRBJ2-7; perhaps TRBD2 as D (5 bases). The CDR3 is 13 amino acids. Deletions cut 5 bases from V and 2 bases from J, with 10 bases between. Per the germline V gene, CDR1 is LGHNT and CDR2 is FRNRAP. As DNA, the CDR3 is TGTGCTAGTGGTACCGGGGTTCCCTACGAGCAGTACTTC. Its protein is CASGTGVPYEQYF. Filled out from reference TRBV12-5 and TRBJ2-7, the complete variable domain reads DARVTQTPRHKVTEMGQEVTMRCQPILGHNTVFWYRQTMMQGLELLAYFRNRAPLDDSGMPKDRFSAEMPDATLATLKIQPSEPRDSAVYFCASGTGVPYEQYFGPGTRLTVT.

The J gene is TRBJ2-7, the V gene TRBV4-1, with D possibly called TRBD1 or TRBD2 (7 bases each). The CDR3 length is 18 residues. Trimming removed 1 base from V and 3 bases from J, with 22 bases in between. CDR1 is MGHRA and CDR2 is YSYEKL in the germline V gene. The CDR3 here is CASSQGGGTEAAGYEQYV. Written as DNA, the CDR3 is TGCGCCAGCAGCCAAGGGGGGGGGACAGAAGCTGCAGGCTACGAGCAGTACGTC.

V is TRBV5-1 and J is TRBJ2-3; D is possibly TRBD2 (5 bases). Trimming pared 4 bases from V and 7 bases from J, leaving 16 bases between. CDR1 and CDR2 from the germline V gene are SGHRS and YFSETQ. This CDR3 is built from 14 residues. For the CDR3, the DNA is TGCGCCAGCAGCACCGGGATCATCCCATATACGCAGTATTTT. It encodes CASSTGIIPYTQYF.

The chain links TRBV27 to TRBJ2-7; 11 bases map to TRBD1. CDR1 and CDR2 from the germline V gene are MNHEY and SMNVEV (reference sequence). V was clipped by 5 bases and J by 5 bases; unmatched bases: 5. The length of the CDR3 is 14 residues. Here the CDR3 DNA reads TGTGCCAGCAGTAGGACAGGGGGCATCCACGAGCAGTACTTC. It codes for CASSRTGGIHEQYF.

Only one count was recorded for this clone. The J gene is TRBJ1-2, the V gene TRBV5-4, with D hard to call. The CDR3 contains 13 residues. The germline V gene has CDR1 SGHNT and CDR2 YYREEE (reference sequence). V dropped 2 bases and J dropped 4 bases, with 9 bases sitting between them. The CDR3 DNA reads as TGTGCCAGCAGCTTCGACGGTGGCTATGGCTACACCTTC. Its protein is CASSFDGGYGYTF.

The rearrangement links TRBV2 to TRBJ1-2; no clear D. CDR3 length: 13 residues. In germline, CDR1 is SNHLY, CDR2 FYNNEI. V lost 1 base and J 7 bases, leaving 10 bases between the germline ends. The CDR3 loop is CASSEGGIGGYTF. DNA of the CDR3: TGTGCCAGCAGTGAAGGAGGGATTGGTGGCTACACCTTC.

This chain joins TRBV27 and TRBJ1-1; TRBD1 aligns across 7 bases. V shed 5 bases and J 1 base; nucleotides not matched to a gene: 10. The CDR3 is made up of 16 amino acids. The V gene's germline CDR1 is MNHEY and CDR2 SMNVEV (reference sequence). CDR3 protein: CASSLVWTGANTEAFF. CDR3 in DNA: TGTGCCAGCAGTCTCGTATGGACAGGTGCGAACACTGAAGCTTTCTTT.

The chain couples TRBV6-1 to TRBJ2-5, with D tentatively TRBD1 (6 bases). CDR1 MNHNS and CDR2 SASEGT come from the germline V gene. This CDR3 is built from 15 residues. V lost 6 bases and J lost 1, with 15 bases in between. Here the CDR3 DNA reads TGTGCCAGCAGACTCGACCGGACAGCCCAAGAGACCCAGTACTTC. Protein product: CASRLDRTAQETQYF.

The gene calls are TRBV11-2 and TRBJ2-5, with D maybe TRBD2 (5 bases). There are 13 residues in the CDR3. The V gene lost 6 bases and the J gene lost 5 bases, with 13 bases spanning the gap. CDR1 and CDR2 from the germline V gene are SGHAT and FQNNGV. The CDR3 protein is CASRTIGGETQYF. CDR3 DNA: TGTGCCAGCAGGACGATTGGCGGGGAGACCCAGTACTTC.

CDR3 sequence: CASSSMTGGGNTIYF. In DNA form, the CDR3 reads TGTGCCAGCAGCTCAATGACAGGGGGCGGAAACACCATATATTTT. The rearrangement uses TRBV5-6 and TRBJ1-3; TRBD1 matches 10 bases. With 3 bases clipped from V and 4 bases from J, the junction kept 4 bases outside the gene matches. This CDR3 region has 15 residues. Germline lookup yields CDR1 SGHDT and CDR2 YYEEEE.